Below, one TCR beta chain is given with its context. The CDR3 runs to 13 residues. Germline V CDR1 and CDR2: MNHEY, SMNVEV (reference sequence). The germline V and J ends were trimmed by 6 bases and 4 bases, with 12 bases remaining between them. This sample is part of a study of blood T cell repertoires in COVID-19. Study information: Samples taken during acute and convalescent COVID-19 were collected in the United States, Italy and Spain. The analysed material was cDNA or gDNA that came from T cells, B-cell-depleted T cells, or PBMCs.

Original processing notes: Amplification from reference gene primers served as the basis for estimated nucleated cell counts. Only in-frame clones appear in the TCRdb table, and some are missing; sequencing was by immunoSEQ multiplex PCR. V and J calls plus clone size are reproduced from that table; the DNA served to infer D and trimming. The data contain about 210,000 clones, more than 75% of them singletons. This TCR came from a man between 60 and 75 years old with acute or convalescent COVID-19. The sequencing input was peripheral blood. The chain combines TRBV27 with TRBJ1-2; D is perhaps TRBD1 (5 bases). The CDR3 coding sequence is TGTGCCAGCAGCCCACAGGTGGGCTATGGCTACACCTTC. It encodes CASSPQVGYGYTF.